Given below is one T cell receptor beta chain in context. Its specificity is not known. The data were taken from a study of T cell responses to AZD1222 COVID-19 vaccine. General study findings and limits: Females made up more of the donors, who were largely white British, and clonal diversity may have come out too low.

Some clones are missing from TCRdb's copy, which holds only in-frame ones; the method was immunoSEQ multiplex PCR. The table includes some 120,000 clones, over 75% detected once. Both about-4-week and about-12-week second-dose recipients were combined. The clonotype was recovered from an adult who received the AZD1222 COVID-19 vaccine. Material: peripheral blood, obtained 28 days after the second AZD1222 dose.

The CDR3 protein is CASSLASSGGHYEQYF. CDR3 nucleotide sequence: TGTGCCAGCAGCTTAGCGAGTAGCGGGGGACACTACGAGCAGTACTTC. The J gene is TRBJ2-7, the V gene TRBV7-9, with 9 bases identical to TRBD2. V lost 0 bases to trimming and J lost 3 bases; unmatched junction nucleotides: 6. Germline-derived CDR1 and CDR2 are SEHNR and FQNEAQ (reference sequence). The CDR3 is 16 residues long.